This is a list of T cell receptor beta chains from one sample in a study of blood T cell repertoires in COVID-19. TCRdb's copy holds only in-frame clones and misses some; the assay was immunoSEQ multiplex PCR. The sample yields around 170,000 clones, roughly four fifths seen once. Sequencing was done on a sample of peripheral blood. All receptors come from a woman in her thirties or forties with acute or convalescent COVID-19. Both conserved end residues are part of each CDR3. Each record gives: V gene, clone size, J gene, D gene, CDR3 protein, CDR3 DNA. D genes are given only for firm matches. Expanded clones get a size class; other rows say once, few or many, or leave the size out.

>TRBV6-5|-|TRBJ2-3|TRBD2
CASSLAGGADTQYF
TGTGCCAGCAGTCTAGCGGGTGGGGCAGATACGCAGTATTTT
>TRBV21-1|-|TRBJ2-3|-
CASSPTSGTSTDTQYF
TGTGCCAGCAGCCCGACTAGCGGAACTAGCACAGATACGCAGTATTTT
>TRBV24-1|-|TRBJ2-1|-
CATSDFRTGNNEQFF
TGTGCCACCAGTGATTTTCGGACGGGAAACAATGAGCAGTTCTTC
>TRBV28|-|TRBJ1-4|-
CASSPKPGATNEKLFF
TGTGCCAGCAGTCCTAAACCGGGTGCAACTAATGAAAAACTGTTTTTT
>TRBV12-5|-|TRBJ2-1|-
CASGFSYNEQFF
TGTGCTAGTGGCTTTTCCTACAATGAGCAGTTCTTC
>TRBV5-8|few|TRBJ2-3|TRBD1
CASSSRTGAIDTQYF
TGTGCCAGCAGCTCGCGGACAGGGGCAATAGATACGCAGTATTTT
>TRBV7-6|-|TRBJ2-5|-
CASSFLSRSQETQYF
TGTGCCAGCAGCTTCCTGTCGAGGAGCCAAGAGACCCAGTACTTC
>TRBV11-2|-|TRBJ1-1|-
CASSLAQDRMNTEAFF
TGTGCCAGCAGCTTAGCCCAGGACAGAATGAACACTGAAGCTTTCTTT
>TRBV5-6|-|TRBJ1-5|-
CASSLRPGVGNQPQHF
TGTGCCAGCAGCTTGCGGCCGGGGGTTGGCAATCAGCCCCAGCATTTT
>TRBV28|once|TRBJ1-2|-
CASSFQGHGYTF
TGTGCCAGCAGTTTCCAGGGCCATGGCTACACCTTC
>TRBV12-3/TRBV12-4|-|TRBJ2-1|-
CASSLRGGEQFF
TGTGCCAGCAGTTTGAGGGGGGGTGAGCAGTTCTTC
>TRBV28|-|TRBJ2-5|-
CASKADQETQYF
TGTGCCAGCAAGGCGGACCAAGAGACCCAGTACTTC
>TRBV28|-|TRBJ2-7|-
CASSPTLYEQYF
TGTGCCAGCAGCCCAACATTATACGAGCAGTACTTC
>TRBV24-1|-|TRBJ1-5|-
CATSDLGRPQHF
TGTGCCACCAGTGACCTGGGGAGGCCCCAGCATTTT
>TRBV5-1|-|TRBJ1-1|TRBD1
CASRDYRGTDTEAFF
TGCGCCAGCAGAGATTACAGGGGAACGGACACTGAAGCTTTCTTT
>TRBV7-9|-|TRBJ1-6|-
CASSRRASSGNSPLHF
TGTGCCAGCAGCCGACGTGCGTCCTCGGGGAATTCACCCCTCCACTTT
>TRBV2|once|TRBJ1-6|-
CASSARVPNSPLHF
TGTGCCAGCAGTGCCCGGGTCCCCAATTCACCCCTCCACTTT
>TRBV10-3|-|TRBJ2-1|-
CAIRVIVAEQFF
TGTGCCATCAGGGTTATAGTCGCGGAGCAGTTCTTC
>TRBV28|-|TRBJ1-1|TRBD1
CASRIQGRVSEAFF
TGTGCCAGCAGGATACAGGGGCGAGTGTCTGAAGCTTTCTTT
>TRBV5-4|-|TRBJ2-1|-
CASSLAGGGAYNEQFF
TGTGCCAGCAGCTTGGCCGGCGGAGGGGCCTACAATGAGCAGTTCTTC
>TRBV29-1|-|TRBJ1-6|TRBD1
CSVPDREYSPLHF
TGCAGCGTACCGGACAGGGAGTATTCGCCCCTCCACTTT
>TRBV5-1|-|TRBJ2-3|-
CASRSGGRSTDTQYF
TGCGCCAGCAGGTCGGGCGGGCGGAGCACAGATACGCAGTATTTT
>TRBV19|-|TRBJ2-1|-
CASTRGNRNNEQFF
TGTGCCAGTACCCGCGGGAACAGAAACAATGAGCAGTTCTTC
>TRBV14|once|TRBJ2-7|-
CASSPYSGVWLGVGDYEQYF
TGTGCCAGCAGCCCCTACTCAGGGGTTTGGCTTGGGGTTGGTGATTACGAGCAGTACTTC
>TRBV2|-|TRBJ2-1|TRBD2
CASSVLTSGRDEQFF
TGTGCCAGCAGCGTGCTAACTAGCGGGAGAGATGAGCAGTTCTTC
>TRBV7-8|once|TRBJ2-2|TRBD1
CASRSGTVSGLNTGELFF
TGTGCCAGCAGGAGTGGGACAGTCTCGGGCCTCAACACCGGGGAGCTGTTTTTT
>TRBV7-9|-|TRBJ2-5|-
CASSLATVQETQYF
TGTGCCAGCAGCTTAGCCACGGTCCAAGAGACCCAGTACTTC
>TRBV7-3|few|TRBJ1-2|TRBD1
CASSLSPGGRYGYTF
TGTGCCAGCAGCTTATCTCCAGGGGGCCGGTATGGCTACACCTTC
>TRBV19|-|TRBJ2-1|TRBD1
CASLDSGTGINNEQFF
TGTGCCAGTCTCGACTCCGGGACAGGGATCAACAATGAGCAGTTCTTC
>TRBV11-2|-|TRBJ2-7|TRBD1
CASSWDRGHEQYF
TGTGCCAGCAGCTGGGACAGGGGCCACGAGCAGTACTTC
>TRBV5-6|-|TRBJ1-6|TRBD1
CASSQRAQGRVESPLHF
TGTGCCAGCAGCCAACGGGCACAGGGGCGAGTAGAATCACCCCTCCACTTT
>TRBV12-3/TRBV12-4|-|TRBJ2-2|-
CASSNYGELFF
TGTGCCAGCAGTAACTACGGGGAGCTGTTTTTT
>TRBV7-9|-|TRBJ2-1|TRBD1
CASSPKDRDFEQFF
TGTGCCAGCAGCCCGAAGGACAGGGATTTCGAACAGTTCTTC
>TRBV7-2|-|TRBJ1-5|-
CASSSPSRGAQHF
TGTGCCAGCAGCTCCCCTTCGCGGGGCGCCCAGCATTTT
>TRBV30|-|TRBJ1-1|-
CACSRLTEAFF
TGTGCCTGTAGTAGACTCACTGAAGCTTTCTTT
>TRBV7-2|-|TRBJ2-3|TRBD2
CASSLVGLAGGGTDTQYF
TGTGCCAGCAGCTTAGTGGGACTAGCGGGGGGGGGTACAGATACGCAGTATTTT
>TRBV3-1/TRBV3-2|-|TRBJ2-4|TRBD2
CASSLGGVKNIQYF
TGTGCCAGCAGTCTCGGGGGGGTGAAAAACATTCAGTACTTC
>TRBV5-1|-|TRBJ1-5|-
CASSVSGNQPQHF
TGCGCCAGCAGCGTTTCGGGCAATCAGCCCCAGCATTTT
>TRBV19|-|TRBJ2-1|-
CASSIRGNEQFF
TGTGCCAGTAGTATACGGGGTAACGAGCAGTTCTTC
>TRBV2|-|TRBJ1-6|TRBD1
CASTPGQGIGPLHF
TGTGCCAGCACTCCGGGACAGGGGATAGGACCCCTCCACTTT
>TRBV10-3|-|TRBJ1-5|-
CAISAEVSNQPQHF
TGTGCCATCAGTGCGGAGGTTAGCAATCAGCCCCAGCATTTT
>TRBV7-2|-|TRBJ1-3|-
CASSSRNTIYF
TGTGCCAGCAGCTCTCGTAACACCATATATTTT
>TRBV7-8|-|TRBJ2-7|TRBD1
CASSFTWDRVTYEQYF
TGTGCCAGCAGCTTTACGTGGGACAGGGTAACCTACGAGCAGTACTTC
>TRBV6-5|-|TRBJ2-7|-
CASSLRQSPLQQYF
TGTGCCAGCAGTTTGAGACAGAGCCCCCTCCAGCAGTACTTC
>TRBV5-5|-|TRBJ1-2|-
CASSLEGHYFGYTF
TGTGCCAGCAGCTTGGAGGGACATTATTTTGGCTACACCTTC
>TRBV29-1|-|TRBJ1-1|-
CSVQGHQNTEAFF
TGCAGCGTCCAGGGACACCAGAACACTGAAGCTTTCTTT
>TRBV3-1/TRBV3-2|-|TRBJ1-4|-
CASSRYRQGGKLFF
TGTGCCAGCAGCCGCTACAGGCAGGGAGGAAAACTGTTTTTT
>TRBV5-4|-|TRBJ1-4|-
CASSLRQTNEKLFF
TGTGCCAGCAGCTTGAGACAGACTAATGAAAAACTGTTTTTT
>TRBV10-3|once|TRBJ2-7|TRBD2
CAISGLAGGSYEQYF
TGTGCCATCAGCGGACTAGCGGGAGGTTCCTACGAGCAGTACTTC
>TRBV9|once|TRBJ2-7|TRBD2
CASSVDPSGGNEQYF
TGTGCCAGCAGCGTAGACCCTAGCGGGGGAAACGAGCAGTACTTC
>TRBV5-1|once|TRBJ1-2|-
CASSPSPPAQGSGYTF
TGCGCCAGCAGCCCGTCTCCTCCCGCTCAGGGCTCTGGCTACACCTTC